This is a list of T cell receptor beta chains from one sample in a study of shared clonotypes between healthy human individuals. Generated by immunoSEQ multiplex PCR, the TCRdb table keeps only in-frame clones and is missing some. Seen here are roughly 2,000,000 clones, about 95% observed once, and the top ten hold approximately 1.2%. The source material was naive CD8+ T cells sorted from blood. These TCRs come from a man aged 18 to 30 in good health. CDR3s include the opening cysteine and the closing phenylalanine or tryptophan. D genes are given only for firm matches. The size entry is marked missing in some rows and otherwise reads once, few, many or a size class.

TRBJ2-7	TRBV11-2	TRBD1	NA	CASSPATGYEQYF	TGTGCCAGCAGCCCCGCGACAGGGTACGAGCAGTACTTC
TRBJ1-4	TRBV6-1	NA	NA	CASSRWGGGGEKLFF	TGTGCCAGCAGTCGCTGGGGTGGGGGAGGAGAAAAACTGTTTTTT
TRBJ2-7	TRBV2	TRBD1	NA	CASSGDRGLYEQYF	TGTGCCAGCAGTGGCGACAGGGGTCTCTACGAGCAGTACTTC
TRBJ2-2	TRBV27	NA	NA	CASSLAVGVGRTGELFF	TGTGCCAGCAGTTTAGCTGTAGGGGTGGGAAGAACCGGGGAGCTGTTTTTT
TRBJ2-7	TRBV5-6	TRBD2	NA	CASSPGLAGYEQYF	TGTGCCAGCAGCCCCGGACTAGCGGGCTACGAGCAGTACTTC
TRBJ2-1	TRBV27	NA	NA	CASSSPLNEQFF	TGTGCCAGCAGTTCCCCGCTCAATGAGCAGTTCTTC
TRBJ2-7	TRBV5-4	NA	NA	CASSPAAASYEQYF	TGTGCCAGCAGTCCTGCGGCTGCCTCCTACGAGCAGTACTTC
TRBJ2-7	TRBV10-3	NA	NA	CAISESGWRSTDLLRF	TGTGCCATCAGTGAGTCGGGTTGGCGCTCGACAGACCTCTTGAGATTC
TRBJ2-6	TRBV13	NA	NA	CASTLQGSGANVLTF	TGTGCCAGCACCCTGCAGGGTTCTGGGGCCAACGTCCTGACTTTC
TRBJ2-7	TRBV7-9	TRBD1	NA	CASRGQPPTYEQYF	TGTGCCAGCAGGGGACAGCCCCCAACCTACGAGCAGTACTTC
TRBJ2-3	TRBV6-5	NA	NA	CASSYTSADTQYF	TGTGCCAGCAGTTACACCAGCGCAGATACGCAGTATTTT
TRBJ2-3	TRBV4-3	NA	once	CASSQVSRDTQYF	TGCGCCAGCAGCCAAGTCTCTAGAGATACGCAGTATTTT